This T cell receptor beta chain derives from a study of CD8 T cells in Susac syndrome. This clonotype was observed once. An input of about 0.45 to 1 ug of RNA was subjected to reverse transcription using random hexamers. Each CDR3 protein gets one entry after TCRdb re-called the immunoSEQ multiplex PCR reads with MiXCR. Of over 130,000 distinct CDR3 sequences in the sample, 85% to 95% were seen once. The receptor's source is a human donor with multiple sclerosis. Sample: CD4+ T cells from PBMCs.

The CDR3 DNA sequence: TGTGCCACCAGCAGAGTGGCGGCTACCGGCGAGCAGTACTTC. This sequence encodes CATSRVAATGEQYF. The genes are TRBV15 and TRBJ2-7; D not resolved. V lost 1 base and J lost 6, with 13 bases in between. Germline-derived CDR1 and CDR2 are LNHNV and YYDKDF (reference sequence). This CDR3 spans 14 amino acids.